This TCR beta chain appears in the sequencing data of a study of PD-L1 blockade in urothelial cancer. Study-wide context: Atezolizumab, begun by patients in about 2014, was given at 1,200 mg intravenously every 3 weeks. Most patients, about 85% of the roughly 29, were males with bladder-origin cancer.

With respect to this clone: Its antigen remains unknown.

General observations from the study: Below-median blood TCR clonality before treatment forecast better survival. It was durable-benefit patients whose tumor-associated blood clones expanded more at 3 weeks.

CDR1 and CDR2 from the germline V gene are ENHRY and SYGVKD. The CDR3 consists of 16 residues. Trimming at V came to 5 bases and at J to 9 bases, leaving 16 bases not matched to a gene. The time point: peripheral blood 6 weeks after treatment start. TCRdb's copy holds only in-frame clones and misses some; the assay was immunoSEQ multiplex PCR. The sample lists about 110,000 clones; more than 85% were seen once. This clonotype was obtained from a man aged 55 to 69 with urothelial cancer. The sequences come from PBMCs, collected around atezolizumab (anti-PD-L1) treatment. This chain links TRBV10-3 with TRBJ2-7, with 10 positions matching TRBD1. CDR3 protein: CAISPKETGGAAGQYF. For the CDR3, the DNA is TGTGCCATCAGTCCGAAAGAGACAGGGGGCGCAGCAGGGCAGTACTTC.